This record covers a single T cell receptor beta chain. The entry originates in a study of blood T cell repertoires in COVID-19. Sequenced by immunoSEQ multiplex PCR; TCRdb stores in-frame clones only, minus some. The sample consists of 250,000 or so clones, less than 95% of them appearing once. Per the germline V gene, CDR1 is MNHEY and CDR2 is SMNVEV (reference sequence). The CDR3 has 14 amino acids. V was clipped by 7 bases and J by 9 bases; unmatched bases: 8. The chain carries TRBV27 and TRBJ1-6; the match to TRBD1 covers 8 bases. The sample taken for sequencing was PBMCs or T cells enriched from blood (not recorded which). The clonotype originates from a middle-aged man who had been exposed to COVID-19. Written as DNA, the CDR3 is TGTGCCAGCACCAGGACAGGGAAGAGTTCACCCCTCCACTTT. This encodes CASTRTGKSSPLHF.